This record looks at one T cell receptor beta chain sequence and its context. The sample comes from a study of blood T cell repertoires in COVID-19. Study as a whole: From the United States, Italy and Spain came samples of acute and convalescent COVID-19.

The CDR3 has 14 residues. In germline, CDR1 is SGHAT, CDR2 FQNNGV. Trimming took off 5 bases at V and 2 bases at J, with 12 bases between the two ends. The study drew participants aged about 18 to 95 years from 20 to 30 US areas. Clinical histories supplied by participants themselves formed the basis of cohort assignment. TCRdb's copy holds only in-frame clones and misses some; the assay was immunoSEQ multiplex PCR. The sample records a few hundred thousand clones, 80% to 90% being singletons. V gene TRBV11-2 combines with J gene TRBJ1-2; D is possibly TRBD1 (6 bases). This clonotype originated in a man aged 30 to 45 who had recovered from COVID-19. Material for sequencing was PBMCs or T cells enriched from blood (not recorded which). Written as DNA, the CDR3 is TGTGCCAGCAGCCCAGTGGGGACAAACTATGGCTACACCTTC. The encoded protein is CASSPVGTNYGYTF. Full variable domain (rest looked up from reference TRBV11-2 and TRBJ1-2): EAGVAQSPRYKIIEKRQSVAFWCNPISGHATLYWYQQILGQGPKLLIQFQNNGVVDDSQLPKDRFSAERLKGVDSTLKIQPAKLEDSAVYLCASSPVGTNYGYTFGSGTRLTVV.